This TCR beta chain is from a study of regulatory T cells in long-lasting Graves disease. Arm-PCR of CDR3 regions and iRepertoire HTBI primers were the basis on which TCR beta libraries were built. One entry per CDR3 protein, called by TCRdb with MiXCR from the multiplex PCR reads. The sample consists of more than 350,000 distinct CDR3 sequences, about 15% of them appearing once. The study's findings and limits: The persistent group shared around 3,000 public clonotypes, more than the 966 shared by new patients.

Described time point: newly diagnosed GD, antithyroid drugs for less than 3 months. Construction of the TCR library relied on RNA isolated from PBMCs. V dropped 2 bases and J dropped 0 bases, with 11 bases sitting between them. The CDR3 totals 16 residues. Germline CDR1 and CDR2: SEHNR and FQNEAQ (reference sequence). The table lists this clonotype with many counts. Its antigen is currently unknown. This sample also belongs to another study, concerning T cells in Graves' hyperthyroidism and ophthalmopathy.

The chain employs TRBV7-9 and TRBJ2-1, with D perhaps matching TRBD2 (5 bases). The origin of this receptor is a woman aged 25 to 39 with Graves disease. The material was peripheral blood mononuclear cells (PBMCs), obtained at new diagnosis, from a patient treated with antithyroid drugs. The DNA for the CDR3 is TGTGCCAGCAGCTTAATGGCTAGCAGCTCCTACAATGAGCAGTTCTTC. It yields the protein CASSLMASSSYNEQFF.